Reported below is one T cell receptor (beta chain). The antigen remains unidentified. PCR used 60 Vbeta primers and 13 Jbeta primers. TCRdb's copy holds only in-frame clones and misses some; the assay was immunoSEQ multiplex PCR. Among about 150,000 clones listed, around three quarters were seen once. This record belongs to a study of cytomegalovirus exposure and HLA in healthy donors. About the study: When 350 to 500 donors were genotyped, over 80% of them were found to fall in the Caucasian-associated ancestry cluster.

Whole-study findings and limits: Despite most TCR sequences being rare, some public TCRs occurred in many donors. Immune exposure was documented only through CMV serostatus.

V was clipped by 0 bases and J by 8 bases; unmatched bases: 6. In germline, CDR1 is SGHNT, CDR2 YYREEE (reference sequence). CDR3 length equals 16 residues. The source of this sequence is a middle-aged man in good health and CMV-seronegative. The chain couples TRBV5-4 to TRBJ2-1; 12 bases are shared with TRBD2. The sequenced material came from PBMCs. For the CDR3, the DNA is TGTGCCAGCAGCTTGGTTCCTAGCGGGGGGGGAGATGAGCAGTTCTTC. Translation: CASSLVPSGGGDEQFF.